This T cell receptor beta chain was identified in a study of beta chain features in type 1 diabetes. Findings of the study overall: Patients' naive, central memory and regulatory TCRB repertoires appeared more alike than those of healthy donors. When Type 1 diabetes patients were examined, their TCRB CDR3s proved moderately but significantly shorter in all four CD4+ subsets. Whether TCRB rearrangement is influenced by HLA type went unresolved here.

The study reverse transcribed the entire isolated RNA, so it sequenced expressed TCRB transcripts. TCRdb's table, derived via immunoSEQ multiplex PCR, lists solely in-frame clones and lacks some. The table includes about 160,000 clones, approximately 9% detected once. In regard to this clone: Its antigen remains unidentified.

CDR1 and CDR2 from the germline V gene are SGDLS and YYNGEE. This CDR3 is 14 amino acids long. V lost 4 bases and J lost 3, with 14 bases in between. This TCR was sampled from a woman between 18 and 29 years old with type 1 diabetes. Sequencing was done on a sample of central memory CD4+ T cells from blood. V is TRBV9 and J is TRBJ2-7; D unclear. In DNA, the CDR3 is TGTGCCAGCAGCCCCTCCCTTAGAGACTACGAGCAGTACTTC. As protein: CASSPSLRDYEQYF.